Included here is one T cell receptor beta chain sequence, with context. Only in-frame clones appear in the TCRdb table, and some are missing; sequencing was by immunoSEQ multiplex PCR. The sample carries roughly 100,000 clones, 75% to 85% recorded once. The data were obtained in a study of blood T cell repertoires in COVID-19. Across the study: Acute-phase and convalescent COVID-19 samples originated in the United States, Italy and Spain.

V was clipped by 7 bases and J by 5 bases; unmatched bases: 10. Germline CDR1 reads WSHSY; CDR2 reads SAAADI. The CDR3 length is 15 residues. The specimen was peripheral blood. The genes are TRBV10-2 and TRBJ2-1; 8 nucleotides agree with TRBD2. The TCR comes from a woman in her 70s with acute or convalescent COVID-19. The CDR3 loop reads CASTNKVAGNNEQFF. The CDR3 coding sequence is TGCGCCAGCACCAACAAGGTAGCGGGGAACAATGAGCAGTTCTTC.